These 7 T cell receptor beta chains share one sample of origin, sequenced in a study of spatial heterogeneity in lung cancer. Findings and caveats of the study: Tracking of tumor mutation counts was seen in expanded intratumoral alpha and beta TCR counts.

These TCRs are of unknown antigen specificity. MiXCR, applied by TCRdb to the 5' RACE reads, yields one record per CDR3 protein. The table includes 8,000 to 10,000 distinct CDR3 sequences, 6.3% detected once. Time point noted: sample taken at primary tumor resection. Source: lung tumor tissue, taken at surgery. These receptors originate from a male donor with early-stage non-small cell lung cancer.

This clonotype was recorded many times. A library prepared for alpha chains yielded this beta chain as an off-target read; its size is of little meaning. The V call is TRBV14, the J call TRBJ1-1; the match to TRBD1 covers 8 bases. V lost 1 base, J lost 0 bases, and 4 bases stayed unmatched. Germline lookup yields CDR1 SGHDN and CDR2 FVKESK. The CDR3 loop spans 16 amino acids. CDR3 sequence reads: CASSQGQGFVNTEAFF. The CDR3 DNA follows: TGTGCCAGCAGCCAAGGACAGGGGTTTGTGAACACTGAAGCTTTCTTT.

This clonotype was recorded many times. With the library built for alpha chains, this beta chain is off target and its frequency is not meaningful. The chain recombines TRBV12-3 or TRBV12-4 with TRBJ1-5; D is undetermined. Trimming pared 3 bases from V and 7 bases from J, leaving 10 bases between. CDR3 length equals 13 residues. The CDR3 DNA follows: TGTGCCAGCAGTTTCCGACCCCGGCAGCCCCAGCATTTT. Translated: CASSFRPRQPQHF.

This clonotype was counted many times. For a library built for alpha chains, this beta chain is a stray read; little rests on its size. CDR3 in DNA: TGCAGTGCTAGCGGTCGGGGGACCCAGTACTTC. Translation gives CSASGRGTQYF. The chain employs TRBV20-1 and TRBJ2-5; a weak D match, TRBD2 (5 bases). Germline V gene sequence: CDR1 DFQATT, CDR2 SNEGSKA (reference sequence). The CDR3 has 11 amino acids. V was trimmed by 3 bases and J by 7 bases, leaving 9 bases between them.

At least ten counts were recorded for this clonotype. As an off-target read in a library built for alpha chains, this beta chain has a frequency of little significance. The chain is built from TRBV20-1 and TRBJ1-5; 8 bases match TRBD1. The CDR3 contains 15 residues. CDR1 is DFQATT, CDR2 SNEGSKA, per germline (reference sequence). J lost 2 bases, V lost 1 base, and 4 bases had no gene match. Written as DNA, the CDR3 is TGCAGTGCTAGAGCCAGGGGGCAGGGCAATCAGCCCCAGCATTTT. Translating it yields CSARARGQGNQPQHF.

This clonotype was recorded at least ten times. This beta chain is off target for a library built for alpha chains, so its abundance means little. This sequence joins TRBV14 and TRBJ2-2; 9 bases fit TRBD2. The germline gives CDR1 SGHDN, CDR2 FVKESK. The CDR3 has 18 residues. The J segment lost 4 bases and the V segment lost 3 bases, leaving 12 bases of the junction unmatched. CDR3 DNA sequence: TGTGCCAGCAGCCATAGGCTAGCGGGAACCTCGTTCACCGGGGAGCTGTTTTTT. It yields the protein CASSHRLAGTSFTGELFF.

This clonotype was recorded many times. This beta chain is a stray sequence in a library constructed for alpha chains; its clone size is not meaningful. The chain combines TRBV14 with TRBJ1-1, with a possible D match to TRBD1 (6 bases). Trimming took 2 bases from V and 5 from J, leaving 15 bases between them. This CDR3 region has 15 residues. The V gene's germline CDR1 is SGHDN and CDR2 FVKESK. CDR3: CASSQLGTGRTEAFF. CDR3 in DNA: TGTGCCAGCAGCCAATTGGGAACAGGGAGGACTGAAGCTTTCTTT. The full variable domain, rest sourced from reference TRBV14 and TRBJ1-1, is EAGVTQFPSHSVIEKGQTVTLRCDPISGHDNLYWYRRVMGKEIKFLLHFVKESKQDESGMPNNRFLAERTGGTYSTLKVQPAELEDSGVYFCASSQLGTGRTEAFFGQGTRLTVV.

As concerns this clonotype: For a library built for alpha chains, this beta chain is a stray read; little rests on its size. The chain recombines TRBV15 with TRBJ1-2; tentatively, D is TRBD1 (6 bases). CDR3 length: 15 residues. The V gene's germline CDR1 is LNHNV and CDR2 YYDKDF (reference sequence). V was cut by 5 bases and J by 0 bases, with 13 bases left in between. The CDR3 DNA sequence: TGTGCCACCAGCGGAAGGGGGTCGACTAACTATGGCTACACCTTC. This translates into CATSGRGSTNYGYTF.